A single TCR beta chain is shown here with its context. This record belongs to a study of blood T cell repertoires in COVID-19. The overall study: Acute and convalescent COVID-19 specimens originated in the United States, Italy and Spain. Sources were T cells, B-cell-depleted T cells, or PBMCs; the material itself was cDNA or gDNA.

V shed 5 bases, J shed 5 bases, and the junction held 8 bases outside the gene matches. This CDR3 comprises 14 residues. The germline gives CDR1 SEHNR, CDR2 FQNEAQ (reference sequence). Generated by immunoSEQ multiplex PCR, the TCRdb table keeps only in-frame clones and is missing some. The data contain around 240,000 clones, roughly nine tenths of them seen just once; the ten biggest clones take up more than 1%. The chain couples TRBV7-9 to TRBJ1-1, with 7 bases that match TRBD1. The source material was PBMCs or T cells enriched from blood (not recorded which). This sequence originates from a human donor in a cohort exposed to, infected with or recovered from COVID-19 (not recorded which). The donor label of this sample is uncertain. The CDR3 loop is CASSQQGRKTEAFF. As DNA, the CDR3 is TGTGCCAGCAGCCAACAGGGGAGGAAGACTGAAGCTTTCTTT.